This record concerns one TCR beta chain sequence. Participants reported their clinical history, and cohort assignment relied on those reports. The data belong to a study of blood T cell repertoires in COVID-19. Per the original data handling: The authors estimated nucleated cell counts from reference gene primer amplification. Clones were sequenced by immunoSEQ multiplex PCR, and TCRdb holds only the in-frame ones, with some missing. D and trimming come from the DNA, and the V and J calls and clone size come from that table. The sample includes 200,000 to 250,000 clones, about four fifths of them seen just once. This TCR was sampled from a man aged 60-69 years who had recovered from COVID-19. Sequenced sample: PBMCs or T cells enriched from blood (not recorded which).

The CDR3 region has the DNA TGTGCCAGCAGTAAAGAGACTTACCCCCAGCATTTT. It specifies CASSKETYPQHF. The chain joins TRBV6-6 to TRBJ1-5; the D is unclear. CDR1 and CDR2 (germline): MNHNY, SVGAGI (reference sequence). This CDR3 contains 12 residues. V dropped 5 bases and J dropped 10 bases, with 12 bases sitting between them.